This T cell receptor (beta chain) was recorded in a study of T cells of healthy individuals. This clonotype was observed many times. Trimming at V came to 11 bases and at J to 6 bases, leaving 7 bases not matched to a gene. CDR1 SNHLY and CDR2 FYNNEI come from the germline V gene. The CDR3 consists of 13 residues. TCRdb used MiXCR to reprocess the 5' RACE reads, holding one entry per CDR3 protein. The sample yields 50,000 to 55,000 distinct CDR3 sequences, approximately 14% seen once. The TCR originated in a human donor in good health. The chain links TRBV2 to TRBJ2-1; 10 nucleotides align to TRBD2. The DNA for the CDR3 is TGTGCCGACAGACTAGCGGGTGGCAATGAGCAGTTCTTC. This encodes CADRLAGGNEQFF.